This T cell receptor (beta chain) was sequenced in a study of siplizumab effects on memory and regulatory T cells. The study, taken as a whole, reports: An assignable phenotype, naive or memory, was missing from roughly 78-96% of proliferating CD4+ or CD8+ clones.

V lost 2 bases and J lost 7, with 15 bases in between. This CDR3 is 14 amino acids long. CDR1 and CDR2 (germline): SGHDT, YYEEEE. Of note for this clone: Its antigen is not known.

Around 9.1 x 10^4 TCR templates per sample were sequenced. TCRdb's copy holds only in-frame clones and misses some; the assay was immunoSEQ multiplex PCR. The sample lists fewer than 85,000 clones; roughly 94% were seen once. This TCR was recovered from a human donor in good health. Sequenced sample: CD8+ T cells sorted from blood. The chain is built from TRBV5-6 and TRBJ2-5, with D possibly called TRBD1 or TRBD2 (6 bases each). The CDR3 nucleotides are TGTGCCAGCAGCTTCGGGGGCCAGGGCAGGACCCAGTACTTC. Amino acid sequence: CASSFGGQGRTQYF.